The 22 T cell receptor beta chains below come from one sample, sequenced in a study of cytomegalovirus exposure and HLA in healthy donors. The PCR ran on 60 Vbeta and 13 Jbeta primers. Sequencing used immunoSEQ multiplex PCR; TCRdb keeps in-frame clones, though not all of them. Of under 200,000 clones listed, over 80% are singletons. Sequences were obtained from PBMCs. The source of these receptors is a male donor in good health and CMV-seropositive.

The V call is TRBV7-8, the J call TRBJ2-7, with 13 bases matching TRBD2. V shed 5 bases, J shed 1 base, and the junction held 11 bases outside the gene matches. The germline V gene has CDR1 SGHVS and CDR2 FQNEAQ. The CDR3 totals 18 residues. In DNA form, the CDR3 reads TGTGCCAGCAGCAAGACCGGGACTAGCGGGAATCCTTCCTACGAGCAGTACTTC. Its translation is CASSKTGTSGNPSYEQYF.

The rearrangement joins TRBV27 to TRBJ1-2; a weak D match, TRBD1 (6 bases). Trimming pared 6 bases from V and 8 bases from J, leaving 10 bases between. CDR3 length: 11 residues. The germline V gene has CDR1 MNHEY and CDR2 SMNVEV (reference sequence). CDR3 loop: CASSRTEGYTF. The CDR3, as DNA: TGTGCCAGCAGCAGGACAGAAGGCTACACCTTC.

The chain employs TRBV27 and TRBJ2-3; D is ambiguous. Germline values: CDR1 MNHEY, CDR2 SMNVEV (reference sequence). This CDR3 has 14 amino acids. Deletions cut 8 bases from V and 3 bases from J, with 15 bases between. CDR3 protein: CASGRAAGTDTQYF. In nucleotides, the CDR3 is TGTGCCAGCGGTCGCGCGGCCGGGACAGATACGCAGTATTTT.

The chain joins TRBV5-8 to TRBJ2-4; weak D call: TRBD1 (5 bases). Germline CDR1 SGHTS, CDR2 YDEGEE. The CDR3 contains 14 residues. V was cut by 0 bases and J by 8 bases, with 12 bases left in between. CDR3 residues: CASSLGARVDIQYF. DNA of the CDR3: TGTGCCAGCAGCTTGGGGGCCAGGGTCGACATTCAGTACTTC.

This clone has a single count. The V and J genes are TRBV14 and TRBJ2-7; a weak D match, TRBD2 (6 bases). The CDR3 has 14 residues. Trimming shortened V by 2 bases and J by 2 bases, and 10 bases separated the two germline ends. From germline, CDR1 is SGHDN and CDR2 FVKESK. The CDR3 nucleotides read TGTGCCAGCAGCCAAAATAGCGGACCCTACGAGCAGTACTTC. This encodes CASSQNSGPYEQYF. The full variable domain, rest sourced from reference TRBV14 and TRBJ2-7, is EAGVTQFPSHSVIEKGQTVTLRCDPISGHDNLYWYRRVMGKEIKFLLHFVKESKQDESGMPNNRFLAERTGGTYSTLKVQPAELEDSGVYFCASSQNSGPYEQYFGPGTRLTVT.

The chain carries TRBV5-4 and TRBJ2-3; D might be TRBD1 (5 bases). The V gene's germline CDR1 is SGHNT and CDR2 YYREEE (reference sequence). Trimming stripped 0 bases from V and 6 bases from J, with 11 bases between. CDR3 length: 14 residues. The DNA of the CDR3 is TGTGCCAGCAGCTTGGCCAGGGTCACGGATACGCAGTATTTT. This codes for CASSLARVTDTQYF.

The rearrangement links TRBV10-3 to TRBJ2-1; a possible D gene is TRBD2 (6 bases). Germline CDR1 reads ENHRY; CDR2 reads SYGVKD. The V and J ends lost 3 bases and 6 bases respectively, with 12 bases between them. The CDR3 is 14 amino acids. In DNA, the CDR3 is TGTGCCATCAGTGATTCCGGGACTCGCAATGAGCAGTTCTTC. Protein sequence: CAISDSGTRNEQFF.

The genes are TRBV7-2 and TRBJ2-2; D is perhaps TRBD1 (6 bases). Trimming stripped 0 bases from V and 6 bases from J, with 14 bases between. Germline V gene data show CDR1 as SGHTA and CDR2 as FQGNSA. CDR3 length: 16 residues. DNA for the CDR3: TGTGCCAGCAGCTTAGCATCCAGGGGCAGCCCCGGGGAGCTGTTTTTT. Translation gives CASSLASRGSPGELFF. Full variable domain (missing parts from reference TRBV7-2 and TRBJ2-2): GAGVSQSPSNKVTEKGKDVELRCDPISGHTALYWYRQSLGQGLEFLIYFQGNSAPDKSGLPSDRFSAERTGGSVSTLTIQRTQQEDSAVYLCASSLASRGSPGELFFGEGSRLTVL.

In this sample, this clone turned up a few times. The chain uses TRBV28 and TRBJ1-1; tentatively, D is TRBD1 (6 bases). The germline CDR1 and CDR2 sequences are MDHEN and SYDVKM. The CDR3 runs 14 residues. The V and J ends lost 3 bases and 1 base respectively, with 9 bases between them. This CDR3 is CASSLATGNTEAFF. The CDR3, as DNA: TGTGCCAGCAGTTTGGCGACAGGGAACACTGAAGCTTTCTTT.

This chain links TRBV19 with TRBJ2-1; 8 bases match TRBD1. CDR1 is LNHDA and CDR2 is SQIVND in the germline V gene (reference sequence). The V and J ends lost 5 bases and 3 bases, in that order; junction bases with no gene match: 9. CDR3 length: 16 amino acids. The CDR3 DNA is TGTGCCAGTAGTGCCCGAGGACAGGGAAACTACAATGAGCAGTTCTTC. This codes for CASSARGQGNYNEQFF.

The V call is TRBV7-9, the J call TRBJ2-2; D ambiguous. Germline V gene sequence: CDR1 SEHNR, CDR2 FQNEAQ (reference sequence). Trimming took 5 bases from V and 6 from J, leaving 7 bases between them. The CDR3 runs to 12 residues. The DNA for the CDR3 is TGTGCCAGCAGCGAACAAGCCGGGGAGCTGTTTTTT. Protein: CASSEQAGELFF. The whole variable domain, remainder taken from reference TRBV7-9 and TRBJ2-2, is DTGVSQNPRHKITKRGQNVTFRCDPISEHNRLYWYRQTLGQGPEFLTYFQNEAQLEKSRLLSDRFSAERPKGSFSTLEIQRTEQGDSAMYLCASSEQAGELFFGEGSRLTVL.

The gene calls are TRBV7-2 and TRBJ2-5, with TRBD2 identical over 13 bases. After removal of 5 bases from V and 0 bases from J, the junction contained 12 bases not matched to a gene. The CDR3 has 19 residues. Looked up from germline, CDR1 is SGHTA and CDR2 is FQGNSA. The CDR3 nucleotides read TGTGCCAGCAGCCCGACGTCACTAGCGGGAGGGCGGTACCAAGAGACCCAGTACTTC. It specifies CASSPTSLAGGRYQETQYF.

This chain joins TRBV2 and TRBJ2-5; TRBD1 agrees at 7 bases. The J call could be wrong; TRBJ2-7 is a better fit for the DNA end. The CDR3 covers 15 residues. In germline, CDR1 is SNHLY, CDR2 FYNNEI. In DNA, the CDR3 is TGTGCCAGCACTTACGGGACAGCAAACTCCTACGAGCAGTACTTC. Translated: CASTYGTANSYEQYF.

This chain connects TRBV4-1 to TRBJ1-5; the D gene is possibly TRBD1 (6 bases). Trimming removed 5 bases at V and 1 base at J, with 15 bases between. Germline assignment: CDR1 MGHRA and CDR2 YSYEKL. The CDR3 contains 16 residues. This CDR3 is CASSVGGSGSNQPQHF. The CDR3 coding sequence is TGCGCCAGCAGCGTAGGGGGTAGTGGCAGCAATCAGCCCCAGCATTTT.

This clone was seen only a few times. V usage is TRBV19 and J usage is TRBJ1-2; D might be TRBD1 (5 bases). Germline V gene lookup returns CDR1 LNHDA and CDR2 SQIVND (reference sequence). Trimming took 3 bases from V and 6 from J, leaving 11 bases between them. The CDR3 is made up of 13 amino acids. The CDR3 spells CASSIFGAHGYTF. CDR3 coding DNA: TGTGCCAGTAGTATCTTTGGGGCGCATGGCTACACCTTC.

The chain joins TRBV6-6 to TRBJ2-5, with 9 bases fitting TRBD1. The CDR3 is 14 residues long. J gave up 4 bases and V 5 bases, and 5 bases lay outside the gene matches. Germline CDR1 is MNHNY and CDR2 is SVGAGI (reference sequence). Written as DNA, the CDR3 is TGTGCCAGCAGTCGCGACAGGGGGGGAGAGACCCAGTACTTC. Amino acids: CASSRDRGGETQYF.

The CDR3 sequence is CASSLGLGNYEQYF. CDR3 sequence (DNA): TGTGCCAGCAGCTTGGGACTAGGGAACTACGAGCAGTACTTC. This rearrangement joins TRBV5-4 to TRBJ2-7, with D possibly being TRBD2 (6 bases). This CDR3 contains 14 residues. Per germline, CDR1 SGHNT and CDR2 YYREEE (reference sequence). V dropped 0 bases and J dropped 3 bases, with 10 bases sitting between them.

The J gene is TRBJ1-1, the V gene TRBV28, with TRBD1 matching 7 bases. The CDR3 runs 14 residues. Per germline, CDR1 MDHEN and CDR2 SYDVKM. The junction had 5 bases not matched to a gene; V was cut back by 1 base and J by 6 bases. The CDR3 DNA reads TGTGCCAGCAGTTTATCCAGGGGGGCCGCTGAAGCTTTCTTT. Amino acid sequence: CASSLSRGAAEAFF.

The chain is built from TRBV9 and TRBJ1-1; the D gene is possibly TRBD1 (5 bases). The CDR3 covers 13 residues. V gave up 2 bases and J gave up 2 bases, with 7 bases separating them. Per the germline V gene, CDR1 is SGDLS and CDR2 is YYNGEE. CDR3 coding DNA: TGTGCCAGCAGCGTCCAGGGTAACACTGAAGCTTTCTTT. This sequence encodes CASSVQGNTEAFF.

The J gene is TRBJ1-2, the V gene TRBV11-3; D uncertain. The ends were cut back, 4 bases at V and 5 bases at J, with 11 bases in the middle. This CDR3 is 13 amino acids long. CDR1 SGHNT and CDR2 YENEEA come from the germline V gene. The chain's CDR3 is CASSSPSEYGYTF. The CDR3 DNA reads TGTGCCAGCAGCTCTCCTTCAGAATATGGCTACACCTTC. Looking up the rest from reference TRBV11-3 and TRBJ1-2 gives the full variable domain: EAGVVQSPRYKIIEKKQPVAFWCNPISGHNTLYWYLQNLGQGPELLIRYENEEAVDDSQLPKDRFSAERLKGVDSTLKIQPAELGDSAVYLCASSSPSEYGYTFGSGTRLTVV.

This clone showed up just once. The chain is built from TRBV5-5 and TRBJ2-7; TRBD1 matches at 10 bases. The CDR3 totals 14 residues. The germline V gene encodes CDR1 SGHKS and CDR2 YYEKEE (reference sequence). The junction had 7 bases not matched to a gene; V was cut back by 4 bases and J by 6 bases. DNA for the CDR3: TGTGCCAGCAGCATGACAGGGGGCCTCCGCGAGCAGTACTTC. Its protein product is CASSMTGGLREQYF.

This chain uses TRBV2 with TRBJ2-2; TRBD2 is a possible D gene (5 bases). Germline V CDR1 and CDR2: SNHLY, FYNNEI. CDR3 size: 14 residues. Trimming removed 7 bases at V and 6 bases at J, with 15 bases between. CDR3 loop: CASTPEAAAGELFF. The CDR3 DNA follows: TGTGCCAGCACCCCCGAGGCAGCGGCCGGGGAGCTGTTTTTT. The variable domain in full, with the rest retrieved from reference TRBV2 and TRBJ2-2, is EPEVTQTPSHQVTQMGQEVILRCVPISNHLYFYWYRQILGQKVEFLVSFYNNEISEKSEIFDDQFSVERPDGSNFTLKIRSTKLEDSAMYFCASTPEAAAGELFFGEGSRLTVL.